This T cell receptor (beta chain) was sequenced in a study of cytomegalovirus exposure and HLA in healthy donors. Study information: Approximately 77 million unique TCRs from HLA-typed donors were held in an early release of data. Findings and limits, study-wide: Sequencing had likely introduced a cluster of highly shared sequence variants as an artifact. The study labeled more than 150 TCR beta chains cytomegalovirus-associated. The HLA-A and HLA-B alleles of most subjects were reportedly predicted accurately from TCR beta sequences.

The PCR ran on 60 Vbeta and 13 Jbeta primers. This table comes from immunoSEQ multiplex PCR, and its TCRdb copy is limited to in-frame clones, with some not included. The sample includes approximately 89,000 clones, roughly 85% seen only once; the top ten take 6.5% to 8.5%. As for this clone: No antigen is known for it.

Material for sequencing was PBMCs. The sequence was collected from a man in his forties in good health and CMV-seropositive.

CDR3 sequence reads: CASSLGTSEPTQYF. The CDR3 bases are TGTGCCAGCAGCTTAGGGACTAGTGAGCCCACGCAGTATTTT. This chain links TRBV11-3 with TRBJ2-3; 7 bases agree with TRBD2. Germline CDR1 is SGHNT and CDR2 is YENEEA. The CDR3 extends over 14 amino acids. With 1 base clipped from V and 9 bases from J, the junction kept 7 bases outside the gene matches.